This TCR beta chain was recorded in a study of spatial heterogeneity in lung cancer. The sample holds many counts of this clonotype. TCRdb reprocessed the 5' RACE reads via MiXCR and lists one record per CDR3 protein. This sample has tens of thousands of distinct CDR3 sequences, with about an eighth found just once. This CDR3 spans 15 amino acids. Germline lookup yields CDR1 SGHDN and CDR2 FVKESK. With 1 base removed from V and 4 bases from J, the gap between germline ends came to 13 bases. The time point denotes: sample taken at primary tumor resection. The J gene is TRBJ1-1, the V gene TRBV14; D possibly corresponds to TRBD1 (6 bases). The receptor was derived from a male donor with early-stage non-small cell lung cancer. The source was PBMCs, collected at surgery. In DNA form, the CDR3 reads TGTGCCAGCAGCCAAGTGTACAGGGTCGGCACTGAAGCTTTCTTT. Its translation is CASSQVYRVGTEAFF.